The clone carrying this T cell receptor beta chain was seen a few times. Its antigen is undetermined. The sample is drawn from a study of beta chain features in type 1 diabetes. Study-level findings and limits: All four CD4+ subsets from Type 1 diabetes patients carried moderately but significantly shorter TCRB CDR3s.

One heparinised draw of blood, averaging around 120 mL, came from each donor. Purities over 98% were achieved in all sorted populations. Trimming removed 6 bases from V and 9 bases from J; junction bases left unmatched: 5. Germline values: CDR1 DFQATT, CDR2 SNEGSKA (reference sequence). CDR3 length: 11 residues. Of the isolated RNA, all was reverse transcribed, and so the sequenced material was expressed TCRB transcripts. Repertoires were generated with immunoSEQ multiplex PCR, while TCRdb's copy carries only in-frame clones and drops some. The table has a few hundred thousand clones, around an eighth seen once; the top ten hold 0.0095% to 0.013%.

Sequenced input: naive CD4+ T cells from blood. This chain connects TRBV20-1 to TRBJ2-1; 7 bases align to TRBD2. This TCR derives from a young woman with type 1 diabetes. The CDR3 sequence is CSAFGRFEQFF. In DNA, the CDR3 is TGCAGTGCATTCGGGAGGTTTGAGCAGTTCTTC.